This TCR beta chain comes out of a study of blood T cell repertoires in COVID-19. As for the study in general: The study drew acute and convalescent COVID-19 samples from the United States, Italy and Spain. In each case, the material was cDNA or gDNA derived from T cells, B-cell-depleted T cells, or PBMCs.

Germline lookup yields CDR1 MDHEN and CDR2 SYDVKM. The ends were cut back, 2 bases at V and 0 bases at J, with 8 bases in the middle. This CDR3 is 14 amino acids long. Authors' data handling: Reference gene primers were amplified, and this amplification served to estimate nucleated cell counts. The assay was immunoSEQ multiplex PCR, and TCRdb's table has in-frame clones only and misses some. V, J and clone size were drawn from that table, and D and trimming were deduced from the DNA. The table records 100,000 to 150,000 clones, 88% of them present only once. This clonotype was sampled from a man aged 65-85 years with active COVID-19. The sample comprised peripheral blood. The V gene is TRBV28, the J gene TRBJ2-7; unclear D gene. CDR3 coding DNA: TGTGCCAGCAGTTTAGAGGTGAGCTCCTACGAGCAGTACTTC. This sequence encodes CASSLEVSSYEQYF.